These 7 T cell receptor beta chains originate from one sample sequenced in a study of blood T cell repertoires in COVID-19 (dated by TCRdb to the early 2020s). The library was built by means of the immunoSEQ multiplex PCR assay. TCRdb carries this immuneACCESS record with in-frame sequences only. Its versions omit some clonotypes, under half of them owing to an unresolved V gene in the studies checked, with the rest unexplained. In all, the sample holds about 240,000 clones, and around 84% of those were seen once. Of the sample, 3.4% falls within the top ten clones. The sample comprised peripheral blood. The receptors stem from a young woman with acute or convalescent COVID-19.

The chain joins TRBV10-1 to TRBJ2-1; 10 bases agree with TRBD2. The germline CDR1 and CDR2 sequences are WNHNN and SYGVQD (reference sequence). The CDR3 is 15 residues long. The junction had 3 bases not matched to a gene; V was cut back by 2 bases and J by 5 bases. The CDR3, as DNA: TGCGCCAGCAGTGAGAGGACTAGCGGTGACAATGAGCAGTTCTTC. Its translation: CASSERTSGDNEQFF.

The rearrangement links TRBV15 to TRBJ2-7; D possibly corresponds to TRBD2 (5 bases). V lost 1 base and J lost 4, with 14 bases in between. Looked up from germline, CDR1 is LNHNV and CDR2 is YYDKDF (reference sequence). This CDR3 has 15 residues. CDR3 loop: CATSRAGDGKYEQYF. The CDR3 DNA sequence: TGTGCCACCAGCAGAGCTGGAGACGGGAAATACGAGCAGTACTTC.

This clone was recorded a few times. V gene TRBV7-2 combines with J gene TRBJ1-3; TRBD1 agrees at 9 bases. With 1 base clipped from V and 0 bases from J, the junction kept 7 bases outside the gene matches. Looked up from germline, CDR1 is SGHTA and CDR2 is FQGNSA. This CDR3 comprises 18 residues. CDR3 region: CASSLGARTGDSGNTIYF. CDR3 DNA: TGTGCCAGCAGCTTAGGCGCCAGGACAGGGGACTCTGGAAACACCATATATTTT.

This clone was seen a single time. The same CDR3 also results from other DNA sequences found in this sample. This chain connects TRBV9 to TRBJ2-1, with 10 bases aligning to TRBD2. V gave up 5 bases and J gave up 0 bases; unmatched junction bases: 2. CDR3 length: 15 amino acids. CDR1 is SGDLS, CDR2 YYNGEE, per germline. The CDR3 reads CASSPSGSSYNEQFF. CDR3 DNA sequence: TGTGCCAGCAGTCCTAGCGGGAGCTCCTACAATGAGCAGTTCTTC.

V gene TRBV6-5 combines with J gene TRBJ1-5, with D possibly matching TRBD1 (5 bases). Trimming took 4 bases from V and 2 from J, leaving 12 bases between them. Germline V gives CDR1 MNHEY, CDR2 SVGAGI. The CDR3 consists of 15 residues. CDR3 nucleotides: TGTGCCAGCAGTTTAACGGGGGGAGGCAATCAGCCCCAGCATTTT. Encoded protein: CASSLTGGGNQPQHF.

The V gene is TRBV30, the J gene TRBJ1-5; TRBD1 matches 8 bases. CDR1 GTSNPN and CDR2 SVGIG come from the germline V gene (reference sequence). The CDR3 covers 15 residues. With 4 bases clipped from V and 2 bases from J, the junction kept 7 bases outside the gene matches. CDR3 bases: TGTGCCTGGAACCTGGGGGACAGGCGCAATCAGCCCCAGCATTTT. Its translation: CAWNLGDRRNQPQHF.

The chain employs TRBV12-5 and TRBJ1-6; 7 bases match TRBD1. V gave up 2 bases and J gave up 2 bases; unmatched junction bases: 3. The CDR3 is 16 residues long. Germline V gives CDR1 LGHNT, CDR2 FRNRAP. In DNA, the CDR3 is TGTGCTAGTGGTTTGTCAGGGACAGCCTATAATTCACCCCTCCACTTT. Its translation is CASGLSGTAYNSPLHF.